The present TCR beta chain was sequenced within a study of T cells in localized non-small cell lung cancer. Study-wide results and limits: Patients showing higher blood T cell density tended to see longer overall survival. The appearance of a median roughly 61 of the top 100 tumor clones was seen in adjacent lung. Owing to sequencing of a solitary tumor region, heterogeneity cannot be discounted. Uninvolved adjacent lung had higher T cell clonality than tumor and all other tissues.

This clone was seen only a few times. Its antigen remains unidentified. The CDR3 contains 19 residues. Germline trimming cut 0 bases from V and 4 bases from J; bases unmatched to any gene: 13. In germline, CDR1 is SGHTA, CDR2 FQGNSA. Assay used: immunoSEQ multiplex PCR; TCRdb lists only in-frame clones, some missing. Counted here are about 37,000 clones, 75% to 95% occurring once; the ten biggest clones make up about 10%. The rearrangement uses TRBV7-2 and TRBJ2-7, with 12 bases that match TRBD1. This sequence originates from a female donor at least 60 years old with stage II lung adenocarcinoma. Material: peripheral blood mononuclear cells, obtained before any cancer treatment. The CDR3 is CASSLAPRGTGGSPYEQYF. The CDR3 nucleotides are TGTGCCAGCAGCTTAGCCCCCCGTGGGACAGGGGGCTCTCCTTACGAGCAGTACTTC.